One and the same sample provided the 9 T cell receptor beta chains below, sequenced in a study of PD-L1 blockade in urothelial cancer. Time point meaning: pretreatment peripheral blood. The data were produced by immunoSEQ multiplex PCR, yet TCRdb's version contains in-frame clones alone and is incomplete. Among tens of thousands of clones listed, around 88% were seen once. The sequences come from PBMCs, collected around atezolizumab (anti-PD-L1) treatment. All receptors derive from a man aged 55-75 years with urothelial cancer.

The chain links TRBV27 to TRBJ2-6; unclear D gene. CDR1 and CDR2 from the germline V gene are MNHEY and SMNVEV (reference sequence). The CDR3 has 15 residues. Trimming removed 5 bases at V and 3 bases at J, with 11 bases between. The CDR3 sequence is CASSLRSGGANVLTF. The CDR3 DNA sequence: TGTGCCAGCAGTCTAAGGTCAGGTGGGGCCAACGTCCTGACTTTC.

The chain recombines TRBV30 with TRBJ2-5, with TRBD2 matching over 9 bases. Germline V gene data show CDR1 as GTSNPN and CDR2 as SVGIG (reference sequence). V gave up 2 bases and J gave up 2 bases; unmatched junction bases: 15. The CDR3 length is 18 residues. CDR3 coding DNA: TGTGCCTGGAGTCGCCAAAAATCCTCTAGCGGGGTTCAAGAGACCCAGTACTTC. It encodes CAWSRQKSSSGVQETQYF.

This clone is a singleton in its sample. The chain recombines TRBV18 with TRBJ2-7; 12 bases align to TRBD1. V shed 2 bases and J 7 bases; nucleotides not matched to a gene: 3. Germline V gene lookup returns CDR1 KGHSH and CDR2 LQKENI. The CDR3 spans 14 residues. The CDR3 is CASSPGTGGREQYF. The CDR3 DNA follows: TGTGCCAGCTCACCAGGGACAGGGGGCAGAGAGCAGTACTTC. Combining the CDR3 with reference TRBV18 and TRBJ2-7 gives the whole variable domain NAGVMQNPRHLVRRRGQEARLRCSPMKGHSHVYWYRQLPEEGLKFMVYLQKENIIDESGMPKERFSAEFPKEGPSILRIQQVVRGDSAAYFCASSPGTGGREQYFGPGTRLTVT.

The gene calls are TRBV5-1 and TRBJ2-7, with a tentative D call TRBD1 (7 bases). Germline V gene sequence: CDR1 SGHRS, CDR2 YFSETQ. V was cut by 7 bases and J by 4 bases, with 21 bases left in between. The CDR3 is made up of 15 amino acids. CDR3: CASRWGTGEEYEQYF. In DNA form, the CDR3 reads TGCGCCAGCCGCTGGGGAACAGGGGAGGAGTACGAGCAGTACTTC.

V is TRBV7-9 and J is TRBJ1-2; 7 bases fit TRBD1. Germline loops: CDR1 SEHNR, CDR2 FQNEAQ (reference sequence). This CDR3 has 19 residues. V was pared by 5 bases and J by 4 bases, with 22 bases of the junction left unmatched. The CDR3 DNA is TGTGCCAGCAGCCTACTACGACGAACCGGGACAGCCATCTTCTATGGCTACACCTTC. Protein: CASSLLRRTGTAIFYGYTF.

The chain recombines TRBV4-1 with TRBJ2-7, with D perhaps matching TRBD2 (6 bases). The germline V and J ends were trimmed by 1 base and 3 bases, with 13 bases remaining between them. The germline CDR1 and CDR2 sequences are MGHRA and YSYEKL. There are 15 residues in the CDR3. DNA for the CDR3: TGCGCCAGCAGCCAAGGATCCGGCGGGGACTACGAGCAGTACTTC. This gives the protein CASSQGSGGDYEQYF.

V usage is TRBV18 and J usage is TRBJ1-1; possible D gene TRBD1, 5 bases. The CDR3 is 13 amino acids. V lost 2 bases and J 1 base, leaving 5 bases between the germline ends. Germline V gene data show CDR1 as KGHSH and CDR2 as LQKENI. The CDR3 region is CASSPGQNTEAFF. CDR3 sequence (DNA): TGTGCCAGCTCACCAGGACAGAACACTGAAGCTTTCTTT.

V gene TRBV28 combines with J gene TRBJ2-6; TRBD1 agrees at 10 bases. With 6 bases clipped from V and 2 bases from J, the junction kept 7 bases outside the gene matches. Germline V gives CDR1 MDHEN, CDR2 SYDVKM. The CDR3 totals 17 residues. The CDR3 DNA follows: TGTGCCAGCAGACGATCCGGGACAGGGGCTGGGGCCAACGTCCTGACTTTC. It yields the protein CASRRSGTGAGANVLTF.

The chain carries TRBV5-1 and TRBJ2-7; 10 bases match TRBD2. CDR1 and CDR2 from the germline V gene are SGHRS and YFSETQ. J lost 4 bases, V lost 3 bases, and 4 bases had no gene match. The CDR3 has 14 residues. In nucleotides, the CDR3 is TGCGCCAGCAGCTCGGAGCGGGGGGGGTACGAGCAGTACTTC. Translated, it gives CASSSERGGYEQYF.